This T cell receptor beta chain originates from a study of early T cells in non-severe SARS-CoV-2 infection. The germline V and J ends were trimmed by 4 bases and 2 bases, with 12 bases remaining between them. CDR3 length: 14 amino acids. Germline CDR1 and CDR2: SGHRS and YFSETQ. TCRdb reprocessed the 5' RACE reads via MiXCR and lists one record per CDR3 protein. Of tens of thousands of distinct CDR3 sequences listed, 5% are singletons. The sequence came from an adult who was a healthcare worker with PCR-confirmed SARS-CoV-2 infection or an uninfected control (not recorded which). The V gene is TRBV5-1, the J gene TRBJ2-5, with D unclear. Sequenced here: whole blood, sampled at baseline. This chain's CDR3 is CASSRVGGQETQYF. The CDR3 bases are TGCGCCAGCAGCAGGGTCGGCGGTCAAGAGACCCAGTACTTC.